Below are 11 T cell receptor beta chains sequenced from a single sample in a study of CDR3 diversity in severe acne. In TCRdb, the PCR reads were re-called with MiXCR into one record per CDR3 protein. The sample includes about 100,000 distinct CDR3 sequences, around 56% seen only once; the top ten take roughly 12%. Material for sequencing was blood. Source of these receptors: a male donor with acne.

A remark on this clonotype: Just one base apart from a much larger clone, this may be a read error. V gene TRBV4-1 combines with J gene TRBJ2-7; no firm D call. Trimming took off 1 base at V and 2 bases at J, with 12 bases between the two ends. This CDR3 spans 15 amino acids. Germline CDR1 and CDR2: MGHRA and YSYEKL. DNA for the CDR3: TGCGCCAGCAGCCAAGTTCAGACCAACGCCTACGAGCAGTACTTC. Amino acid sequence: CASSQVQTNAYEQYF.

A note on this clonotype: Given the absence of the conserved phenylalanine or tryptophan at the CDR3 end, a read error is likely. The chain carries TRBV7-2 and TRBJ2-7, with a weak D call TRBD2 (7 bases). V lost 1 base to trimming and J lost 5 bases, with 9 bases between them. The CDR3 has 13 amino acids. Germline CDR1 is SGHTA and CDR2 is FQGNSA. CDR3 in amino acids: CASSLGGGDEQYL. As DNA, the CDR3 is TGTGCCAGCAGCTTAGGGGGGGGCGACGAGCAGTACCTC.

This clonotype has more than one count but fewer than ten. The gene calls are TRBV6-2 or TRBV6-3 and TRBJ1-5; D unresolved. Germline V gives CDR1 MNHEY, CDR2 SVGEGT. The CDR3 consists of 14 residues. V was cut by 10 bases and J by 6 bases, with 19 bases left in between. The CDR3 loop is CATASRLQGQPQHF. The CDR3 DNA sequence: TGTGCCACCGCCTCTCGACTCCAAGGTCAGCCCCAGCATTTT.

This clonotype was counted at least ten times. The chain carries TRBV24-1 and TRBJ2-1, with a weak D call TRBD2 (6 bases). Germline V CDR1 and CDR2: KGHDR, SFDVKD. CDR3 length: 13 residues. Trimming left V 6 bases short and J 8 bases short, with 13 bases between. The CDR3 loop reads CATSRFSGDEQFF. CDR3 in DNA: TGTGCCACCAGTAGATTCTCGGGGGATGAGCAGTTCTTC.

The V call is TRBV12-3 or TRBV12-4, the J call TRBJ1-3; D uncertain. The CDR3 length is 15 residues. The V end was cut by 5 bases, the J end by 1 base, with 12 bases between. The chain's CDR3 is CASSPHTGSGNTIYF. DNA for the CDR3: TGTGCCAGCAGTCCCCATACGGGTTCTGGAAACACCATATATTTT.

The CDR3 nucleotides are TGCAGTGCTAGGGACCCGGGACTAGCGGGAGTCTCCTACGAGCAGTACTTC. Protein sequence: CSARDPGLAGVSYEQYF. The rearrangement joins TRBV20-1 to TRBJ2-7; 14 bases fit TRBD2. Germline lookup yields CDR1 DFQATT and CDR2 SNEGSKA (reference sequence). The CDR3 is made up of 17 amino acids. V was clipped by 3 bases and J by 0 bases; unmatched bases: 7.

This chain links TRBV12-3 or TRBV12-4 with TRBJ2-6; TRBD1 is a possible D gene (6 bases). The V gene lost 4 bases and the J gene lost 4 bases, with 17 bases spanning the gap. This CDR3 spans 17 amino acids. CDR3 amino acids: CASSYRDMALGANVLTF. In DNA, the CDR3 is TGTGCCAGCAGTTACCGGGACATGGCTCTGGGGGCCAACGTCCTGACTTTC.

The chain uses TRBV20-1 and TRBJ1-2; 9 bases are a match to TRBD1. Unmatched junction bases numbered 6, after V lost 5 bases and J lost 8 bases. The CDR3 is made up of 12 amino acids. Germline V gives CDR1 DFQATT, CDR2 SNEGSKA (reference sequence). CDR3 sequence (DNA): TGCAGTGCTTGGACAGGGGTGGAGGGCTACACCTTC. It encodes CSAWTGVEGYTF.

As to this clonotype: One junction end disagrees with the germline gene, perhaps due to a read error. The chain couples TRBV28 to TRBJ1-5; D remains unclear. CDR1 MDHEN and CDR2 SYDVKM come from the germline V gene. The CDR3 length is 14 residues. The CDR3 protein is CASSDWASNQPQHF. The CDR3 region has the DNA TGCGCCAGCAGTGATTGGGCTAGCAATCAGCCCCAGCATTTT.

CDR3 residues: CASTPGTSVAGELFF. CDR3 nucleotides: TGTGCCAGCACTCCCGGGACTAGCGTCGCCGGGGAGCTGTTTTTT. The V gene is TRBV28, the J gene TRBJ2-2, with TRBD2 matching over 10 bases. Germline V gene lookup returns CDR1 MDHEN and CDR2 SYDVKM. There are 15 residues in the CDR3. With V trimmed by 7 bases and J by 6 bases, 8 bases remained unmatched. The full variable domain, with the rest looked up from reference TRBV28 and TRBJ2-2, is DVKVTQSSRYLVKRTGEKVFLECVQDMDHENMFWYRQDPGLGLRLIYFSYDVKMKEKGDIPEGYSVSREKKERFSLILESASTNQTSMYLCASTPGTSVAGELFFGEGSRLTVL.

The genes are TRBV7-3 and TRBJ2-5, with D hard to call. Germline lookup yields CDR1 SGHTA and CDR2 FQGTGA. The CDR3 runs to 14 residues. Deletions cut 2 bases from V and 4 bases from J, with 11 bases between. CDR3 residues: CASSLGVGSETQYF. CDR3 in DNA: TGTGCCAGCAGCTTAGGCGTAGGGTCAGAGACCCAGTACTTC.